This T cell receptor beta chain was documented in a study of T cells in Graves' hyperthyroidism and ophthalmopathy. TCR beta CDR3 regions were amplified from RNA transcripts. The TCR CDR3 first-round RT-PCR relied on the HTBI primer set. Each CDR3 protein is one row after TCRdb ran MiXCR on the multiplex PCR reads. The sample holds 30,000 to 40,000 distinct CDR3 sequences; 49% are singletons and the top ten take approximately 6.2%. CDR3 length: 14 residues. CDR1 ENHRY and CDR2 SYGVKD come from the germline V gene. V shed 4 bases and J 5 bases; nucleotides not matched to a gene: 4. The sequenced material came from blood. This sequence was found in a woman in her forties or fifties with Graves' hyperthyroidism that later progressed to Graves' ophthalmopathy. J is TRBJ2-2 and V is TRBV10-3; 7 nucleotides match TRBD2. The CDR3 loop reads CAISGELATGELFF. In nucleotides, the CDR3 is TGTGCCATCAGTGGTGAACTAGCGACCGGGGAGCTGTTTTTT.